The 24 T cell receptor beta chains below come from one sample, sequenced in a study of blood T cell repertoires in COVID-19. Method: immunoSEQ multiplex PCR; TCRdb's copy keeps in-frame clones and lacks some. The sample lists about 180,000 clones; about 88% were seen once. The sample was peripheral blood. These receptors were collected from a woman aged 50 to 60 with COVID-19, enrolled during active disease.

V and J are TRBV24-1 and TRBJ1-6; D is unclear. Germline V gene lookup returns CDR1 KGHDR and CDR2 SFDVKD. V was shortened by 4 bases and J by 6 bases, with 12 bases between the two germline ends. This CDR3 contains 15 residues. The chain's CDR3 is CATSDDRVPNSPLHF. CDR3 nucleotide sequence: TGTGCCACCAGTGACGACCGGGTCCCTAATTCACCCCTCCACTTT.

The gene calls are TRBV3-1 (or the pseudogene TRBV3-2) and TRBJ2-7; no reliable D call. With 1 base removed from V and 6 bases from J, the gap between germline ends came to 4 bases. This CDR3 region has 11 residues. In germline, CDR1 is LGHDT, CDR2 YNNKEL (reference sequence). The CDR3 DNA reads as TGTGCCAGCAGCCAAGGGCCCGAGCAGTACTTC. Its protein is CASSQGPEQYF.

V usage is TRBV5-4 and J usage is TRBJ2-3, with 12 nucleotides matching TRBD2. CDR1 is SGHNT and CDR2 is YYREEE in the germline V gene (reference sequence). This CDR3 region has 16 residues. After removal of 2 bases from V and 8 bases from J, the junction contained 9 bases not matched to a gene. The CDR3 sequence is CASSFLLAGGSATQYF. CDR3 bases: TGTGCCAGCAGCTTTCTCCTAGCGGGGGGGAGTGCTACGCAGTATTTT.

The V gene is TRBV2, the J gene TRBJ2-2; 7 nucleotides match TRBD1. The CDR3 runs 15 residues. CDR1 SNHLY and CDR2 FYNNEI come from the germline V gene. With 2 bases clipped from V and 3 bases from J, the junction kept 3 bases outside the gene matches. CDR3 coding DNA: TGTGCCAGCAGTGAAAGGGGGCCCTACACCGGGGAGCTGTTTTTT. It is translated as CASSERGPYTGELFF.

The chain employs TRBV27 and TRBJ2-1; 8 nucleotides align to TRBD1. Per the germline V gene, CDR1 is MNHEY and CDR2 is SMNVEV (reference sequence). With 10 bases clipped from V and 4 bases from J, the junction kept 9 bases outside the gene matches. This CDR3 contains 14 residues. The CDR3 nucleotides read TGTGCCACCGGGCGGGACAGGACATACAATGAGCAGTTCTTC. Amino acids: CATGRDRTYNEQFF.

Of note for this clone: Other DNA sequences within the sample encode an identical CDR3. CDR3 loop: CASSRQETQYF. The CDR3 nucleotides are TGTGCCAGCAGCCGCCAAGAGACCCAGTACTTC. The V gene is TRBV5-6, the J gene TRBJ2-5, with unresolved D. CDR1 and CDR2 from the germline V gene are SGHDT and YYEEEE. This CDR3 is built from 11 residues. Trimming removed 4 bases at V and 1 base at J, with 2 bases between.

V gene TRBV5-1 combines with J gene TRBJ2-5; TRBD1 matches at 12 bases. V dropped 0 bases and J dropped 5; count of bases not matched to a gene: 5. CDR1 SGHRS and CDR2 YFSETQ come from the germline V gene. This CDR3 spans 16 amino acids. CDR3 region: CASSLVGTGGEETQYF. The DNA for the CDR3 is TGCGCCAGCAGCTTGGTCGGGACAGGGGGCGAGGAGACCCAGTACTTC.

This clone was seen only once. The rearrangement uses TRBV7-9 and TRBJ2-3; D may be TRBD1 (6 bases). The CDR3 consists of 18 residues. V was pared by 4 bases and J by 2 bases, with 22 bases between. The germline CDR1 and CDR2 sequences are SEHNR and FQNEAQ (reference sequence). The CDR3 sequence is CASSSTQPGQTPTDTQYF. CDR3 coding DNA: TGTGCCAGCAGCTCCACCCAACCCGGACAGACCCCCACAGATACGCAGTATTTT.

This sequence joins TRBV10-3 and TRBJ1-1, with D perhaps TRBD1 (5 bases). Germline CDR1 is ENHRY and CDR2 is SYGVKD. Trimming removed 4 bases from V and 2 bases from J, with 11 bases in between. This CDR3 spans 14 amino acids. CDR3 loop: CAISASTANTEAFF. CDR3 DNA sequence: TGTGCCATCAGTGCCTCGACAGCAAACACTGAAGCTTTCTTT.

The rearrangement uses TRBV7-9 and TRBJ1-1; 8 bases match TRBD1. The J segment lost 6 bases and the V segment lost 5 bases, leaving 5 bases of the junction unmatched. Germline CDR1 is SEHNR and CDR2 is FQNEAQ (reference sequence). There are 13 residues in the CDR3. Here the CDR3 reads CASSTQGGAEAFF. The CDR3 DNA reads as TGTGCCAGCAGCACACAGGGGGGCGCTGAAGCTTTCTTT.

V and J are TRBV15 and TRBJ2-3; D ambiguous. The germline V gene has CDR1 LNHNV and CDR2 YYDKDF (reference sequence). V lost 1 base to trimming and J lost 7 bases, with 12 bases between them. The CDR3 is 14 amino acids. The CDR3 bases are TGTGCCACCAGCAGAGCCCAATGGCCAAATACGCAGTATTTT. Amino acids: CATSRAQWPNTQYF.

The chain recombines TRBV11-2 with TRBJ2-2, with a weak D call TRBD2 (5 bases). CDR3 length: 16 residues. Looked up from germline, CDR1 is SGHAT and CDR2 is FQNNGV. V shed 0 bases and J shed 1 base, with 9 bases lying between them. This chain's CDR3 is CASSLDFRGNTGELFF. CDR3 nucleotide sequence: TGTGCCAGCAGCTTAGATTTTCGGGGGAACACCGGGGAGCTGTTTTTT.

This clone has just a few counts. V is TRBV10-1 and J is TRBJ1-2; no clear D gene. Germline V gives CDR1 WNHNN, CDR2 SYGVQD (reference sequence). The ends were cut back, 4 bases at V and 5 bases at J, with 17 bases in the middle. The CDR3 totals 15 residues. CDR3 protein: CASSGPLEVEYGYTF. The DNA for the CDR3 is TGCGCCAGCAGTGGGCCCCTCGAGGTTGAGTATGGCTACACCTTC.

The V gene is TRBV30, the J gene TRBJ1-2; the match to TRBD1 covers 7 bases. CDR3 size: 14 residues. V gave up 3 bases and J gave up 7 bases; unmatched junction bases: 11. In germline, CDR1 is GTSNPN, CDR2 SVGIG (reference sequence). The CDR3 DNA reads TGTGCCTGGAGCCGTTTCGAGGGGGCAGGTGGCTACACCTTC. Translated: CAWSRFEGAGGYTF. The full variable domain, in which reference TRBV30 and TRBJ1-2 provide the parts outside the CDR3, is SQTIHQWPATLVQPVGSPLSLECTVEGTSNPNLYWYRQAAGRGLQLLFYSVGIGQISSEVPQNLSASRPQDRQFILSSKKLLLSDSGFYLCAWSRFEGAGGYTFGSGTRLTVV.

This rearrangement joins TRBV5-4 to TRBJ2-3; 9 nucleotides align to TRBD2. The CDR3 spans 16 residues. The junction had 5 bases not matched to a gene; V was cut back by 1 base and J by 2 bases. Germline assignment: CDR1 SGHNT and CDR2 YYREEE (reference sequence). The CDR3 is CASSLLVAGDTDTQYF. The CDR3 DNA follows: TGTGCCAGCAGCTTGCTGGTAGCGGGGGACACAGATACGCAGTATTTT.

The V call is TRBV2, the J call TRBJ2-1; 10 nucleotides agree with TRBD2. The junction had 10 bases not matched to a gene; V was cut back by 2 bases and J by 12 bases. The CDR3 covers 15 residues. In germline, CDR1 is SNHLY, CDR2 FYNNEI. The chain's CDR3 is CASSETAGGPGVQFF. CDR3 sequence (DNA): TGTGCCAGCAGTGAAACAGCGGGGGGGCCAGGGGTGCAGTTCTTC.

The V gene is TRBV9, the J gene TRBJ2-3; 11 positions match TRBD2. J lost 4 bases, V lost 1 base, and 5 bases had no gene match. The V gene's germline CDR1 is SGDLS and CDR2 YYNGEE. CDR3 size: 16 residues. Written as DNA, the CDR3 is TGTGCCAGCAGCGTACGTAGCGGGGGGGCCTCAGATACGCAGTATTTT. This sequence encodes CASSVRSGGASDTQYF.

The genes are TRBV3-1 (or the pseudogene TRBV3-2) and TRBJ1-6; no reliable D call. Germline values: CDR1 LGHDT, CDR2 YNNKEL (reference sequence). Trimming took off 5 bases at V and 8 bases at J, with 13 bases between the two ends. This CDR3 has 14 amino acids. The chain's CDR3 is CASSKDSKHSPLHF. The CDR3 DNA reads as TGTGCCAGCAGCAAGGACTCAAAACATTCACCCCTCCACTTT.

The CDR3 sequence: CASSQVEWAGSQFKNIQYF. In DNA, the CDR3 is TGCGCCAGCAGCCAAGTAGAATGGGCAGGCAGTCAGTTCAAAAACATTCAGTACTTC. The genes are TRBV4-1 and TRBJ2-4; D gene uncertain. Germline V gene lookup returns CDR1 MGHRA and CDR2 YSYEKL. CDR3 length equals 19 residues. V lost 1 base and J lost 3, with 22 bases in between.

V usage is TRBV7-9 and J usage is TRBJ2-7; TRBD1 matches at 10 bases. There are 19 residues in the CDR3. The germline CDR1 and CDR2 sequences are SEHNR and FQNEAQ (reference sequence). The V and J ends lost 3 bases and 2 bases, in that order; junction bases with no gene match: 16. This CDR3 reads CASSLWGLSGTGDTYEQYF. CDR3 coding DNA: TGTGCCAGCAGCTTGTGGGGTTTATCCGGGACAGGGGACACCTACGAGCAGTACTTC.

This clone was seen just once. The J gene is TRBJ1-1, the V gene TRBV9; the D gene is possibly TRBD1 (5 bases). This CDR3 contains 14 residues. The ends were cut back, 2 bases at V and 2 bases at J, with 10 bases in the middle. Germline loops: CDR1 SGDLS, CDR2 YYNGEE. The CDR3 reads CASSVRARNTEAFF. The CDR3 DNA reads as TGTGCCAGCAGCGTCAGGGCCCGTAACACTGAAGCTTTCTTT.

The chain has TRBV6-5 and TRBJ2-3; 8 bases line up with TRBD2. Germline V gives CDR1 MNHEY, CDR2 SVGAGI. CDR3 length: 14 residues. Trimming took 2 bases from V and 6 from J; bases not matched to a gene: 4. CDR3 nucleotides: TGTGCCAGCAGTTACAGCGGGGGACGGGATACGCAGTATTTT. It encodes CASSYSGGRDTQYF.

This chain joins TRBV6-6 and TRBJ2-1; 7 bases line up with TRBD1. Germline V gives CDR1 MNHNY, CDR2 SVGAGI (reference sequence). The CDR3 runs 13 residues. Unmatched junction bases numbered 3, after V lost 1 base and J lost 9 bases. In DNA form, the CDR3 reads TGTGCCAGCAGTTACTTTAAGGGGGCTGAGCAGTTCTTC. The encoded protein is CASSYFKGAEQFF.

This rearrangement joins TRBV19 to TRBJ2-5, with D tentatively TRBD1 (5 bases). Trimming left V 4 bases short and J 2 bases short, with 8 bases between. Germline lookup yields CDR1 LNHDA and CDR2 SQIVND (reference sequence). The CDR3 contains 13 residues. The CDR3, as DNA: TGTGCCAGTAGTACGCCAGGGCAAGAGACCCAGTACTTC. This encodes CASSTPGQETQYF.